Presented here are 30 T cell receptor beta chains from one specimen sequenced in a study of regulatory T cells in long-lasting Graves disease. Time point of the sample: newly diagnosed GD, antithyroid drugs for less than 3 months. Following extraction of RNA from PBMCs, that RNA was used to make the TCR library. Building of the TCR beta libraries involved iRepertoire HTBI primers and Arm-PCR of CDR3 regions. TCRdb re-analysed the multiplex PCR reads in MiXCR, keeping a single row per CDR3 protein. The table records roughly 420,000 distinct CDR3 sequences, roughly 15% of them present only once. The sequenced sample was peripheral blood mononuclear cells (PBMCs), obtained at new diagnosis, from a patient treated with antithyroid drugs. These receptor sequences come from a female donor with Graves disease.

This clonotype was seen a few times. The chain employs TRBV10-3 and TRBJ1-2; 8 nucleotides line up with TRBD1. This CDR3 region has 15 residues. The germline V gene has CDR1 ENHRY and CDR2 SYGVKD. The J segment lost 4 bases and the V segment lost 1 base, leaving 5 bases of the junction unmatched. CDR3 DNA sequence: TGTGCCATCAGTGAGTGGGGAGACAGGGGCTATGGCTACACCTTC. Protein product: CAISEWGDRGYGYTF.

The sample holds a few counts of this clonotype. The chain is built from TRBV10-3 and TRBJ2-1, with 8 bases lining up with TRBD1. J lost 5 bases, V lost 3 bases, and 6 bases had no gene match. Looked up from germline, CDR1 is ENHRY and CDR2 is SYGVKD. This CDR3 region has 15 residues. The CDR3 DNA reads TGTGCCATCAGTGACGGACAGGGATGGCACAATGAGCAGTTCTTC. It translates to CAISDGQGWHNEQFF.

The genes are TRBV4-1 and TRBJ2-3; 13 bases fit TRBD2. Germline V lookup: CDR1 MGHRA, CDR2 YSYEKL. CDR3 length: 17 amino acids. The junction had 7 bases not matched to a gene; V was cut back by 4 bases and J by 3 bases. The CDR3: CASSPPGLAGRTDTQYF. DNA for the CDR3: TGCGCCAGCAGCCCTCCGGGACTAGCGGGGCGGACAGATACGCAGTATTTT.

This clonotype was counted at least ten times. The J gene is TRBJ1-3, the V gene TRBV12-3 or TRBV12-4; D remains unclear. The ends were cut back, 6 bases at V and 0 bases at J, with 6 bases in the middle. The CDR3 totals 13 residues. CDR3 nucleotides: TGTGCCAGCAGATCAAGCTCTGGAAACACCATATATTTT. It codes for CASRSSSGNTIYF.

This clonotype was detected many times. The chain joins TRBV5-1 to TRBJ1-1; D is possibly TRBD1 (5 bases). The V end lost 7 bases, the J end lost 1 base, and 14 bases lay between the germline ends. Germline CDR1 and CDR2: SGHRS and YFSETQ. CDR3 size: 14 residues. The CDR3 DNA reads as TGCGCCAGCGGGTCAGGGTCCCAGAACACTGAAGCTTTCTTT. Translation gives CASGSGSQNTEAFF.

The chain has TRBV7-9 and TRBJ2-7; D unclear. Trimming took 5 bases from V and 3 from J, leaving 14 bases between them. Germline V gene lookup returns CDR1 SEHNR and CDR2 FQNEAQ (reference sequence). The CDR3 is 14 amino acids. The CDR3 region is CASSPAGWGYEQYF. CDR3 bases: TGTGCCAGCAGCCCCGCAGGATGGGGCTACGAGCAGTACTTC.

This clonotype was counted once. This clone may be a read error of a much larger clone one base away. No conserved phenylalanine or tryptophan ends this CDR3, so it is likely a read error. The chain is built from TRBV10-2 and TRBJ1-5; D unresolved. Trimming took 3 bases from V and 8 from J, leaving 11 bases between them. CDR3 length equals 13 residues. Germline lookup yields CDR1 WSHSY and CDR2 SAAADI. CDR3 residues: CASSDDGDEPQHL. As DNA, the CDR3 is TGCGCCAGCAGTGATGATGGGGATGAGCCCCAGCATTTG.

This clonotype was detected many times. CDR3 sequence (DNA): TGTGCCAGCAGTGGCAGGAGTGGCACCGGGGAGCTGTTTTTT. It encodes CASSGRSGTGELFF. This chain joins TRBV2 and TRBJ2-2, with no clear D. This CDR3 has 14 residues. The germline gives CDR1 SNHLY, CDR2 FYNNEI. Trimming removed 4 bases at V and 4 bases at J, with 10 bases between.

J is TRBJ2-1 and V is TRBV11-2; possibly TRBD1 for D (6 bases). Germline values: CDR1 SGHAT, CDR2 FQNNGV. The length of the CDR3 is 15 residues. V lost 5 bases to trimming and J lost 8 bases, with 19 bases between them. CDR3 region: CASSPRVGGVHEQFF. For the CDR3, the DNA is TGTGCCAGCAGCCCCCGGGTAGGGGGAGTCCATGAGCAGTTCTTC.

This clonotype was recorded many times. The rearrangement uses TRBV28 and TRBJ2-3; 8 nucleotides line up with TRBD1. The CDR3 covers 16 residues. Trimming at V came to 3 bases and at J to 3 bases, leaving 8 bases not matched to a gene. CDR1 and CDR2 (germline): MDHEN, SYDVKM. The CDR3 protein is CASSFLDRVYTDTQYF. The CDR3 DNA sequence: TGTGCCAGCAGTTTCCTGGACAGGGTTTATACAGATACGCAGTATTTT.

This clonotype was counted ten times or more. V and J are TRBV19 and TRBJ2-1, with no clear D. The V end was cut by 4 bases, the J end by 7 bases, with 11 bases between. This CDR3 has 13 amino acids. Germline V lookup: CDR1 LNHDA, CDR2 SQIVND (reference sequence). In DNA form, the CDR3 reads TGTGCCAGTAGTACATTTAGGGCGAATGAGCAGTTCTTC. Translation: CASSTFRANEQFF.

The chain carries TRBV6-1 and TRBJ2-3; D might be TRBD1 (5 bases). Between the trimmed V and J ends, which lost 6 bases and 4 bases, there was a span of 17 bases. Per the germline V gene, CDR1 is MNHNS and CDR2 is SASEGT. The CDR3 totals 15 residues. The CDR3 region is CASRVRVWGPDTQYF. The CDR3 region has the DNA TGTGCCAGCAGGGTCAGGGTATGGGGCCCAGATACGCAGTATTTT.

This clonotype was picked up many times. This chain joins TRBV6-1 and TRBJ1-5; 9 positions match TRBD1. The ends lost 6 bases at V and 4 bases at J; junction bases unmatched: 7. Per the germline V gene, CDR1 is MNHNS and CDR2 is SASEGT. The CDR3 loop spans 15 amino acids. The CDR3 nucleotides are TGTGCCAGCAGGGGGACAGGGATTAGGAATCAGCCCCAGCATTTT. Translating gives CASRGTGIRNQPQHF.

The V and J genes are TRBV5-1 and TRBJ2-3, with D perhaps TRBD1 (7 bases). This CDR3 contains 15 residues. The V and J ends lost 4 bases and 4 bases respectively, with 16 bases between them. Germline V gene lookup returns CDR1 SGHRS and CDR2 YFSETQ. The CDR3 region is CASSRQGGGADTQYF. CDR3 DNA: TGCGCCAGCAGCCGACAGGGAGGTGGCGCAGATACGCAGTATTTT.

This clonotype was counted many times. The V gene is TRBV6-1, the J gene TRBJ1-5, with D maybe TRBD1 (6 bases). CDR3 size: 14 residues. Trimming took 10 bases from V and 7 from J, leaving 20 bases between them. Germline V gives CDR1 MNHNS, CDR2 SASEGT. The CDR3 spells CAIIPGGSRQPQHF. The CDR3 nucleotides read TGTGCCATCATACCGGGGGGCTCGAGACAGCCCCAGCATTTT.

In its sample, this clonotype was seen many times. J is TRBJ1-1 and V is TRBV5-1; 7 positions match TRBD1. Germline CDR1 is SGHRS and CDR2 is YFSETQ. Trimming removed 0 bases from V and 1 base from J; junction bases left unmatched: 9. The CDR3 runs 17 residues. This CDR3 is CASSLVGTASENTEAFF. Written as DNA, the CDR3 is TGCGCCAGCAGCTTGGTTGGGACAGCCTCCGAGAACACTGAAGCTTTCTTT. Looking up the rest from reference TRBV5-1 and TRBJ1-1 gives the full variable domain: KAGVTQTPRYLIKTRGQQVTLSCSPISGHRSVSWYQQTPGQGLQFLFEYFSETQRNKGNFPGRFSGRQFSNSRSEMNVSTLELGDSALYLCASSLVGTASENTEAFFGQGTRLTVV.

This clonotype was picked up many times. The J gene is TRBJ1-5, the V gene TRBV3-1; TRBD1 might be the D (5 bases). This CDR3 comprises 15 residues. In germline, CDR1 is LGHDT, CDR2 YNNKEL (reference sequence). The V gene lost 1 base and the J gene lost 2 bases, with 9 bases spanning the gap. In DNA form, the CDR3 reads TGTGCCAGCAGCCAAGTCCCGGGGGGCAATCAGCCCCAGCATTTT. Translated: CASSQVPGGNQPQHF.

The chain couples TRBV7-2 to TRBJ2-3, with a tentative D call TRBD1 (7 bases). Trimming removed 1 base from V and 5 bases from J, with 10 bases in between. Germline loops: CDR1 SGHTA, CDR2 FQGNSA. CDR3 length equals 14 residues. The CDR3, as DNA: TGTGCCAGCAGCTTAGACCAGGGGGGAGATACGCAGTATTTT. Its protein product is CASSLDQGGDTQYF.

This chain links TRBV3-1 with TRBJ2-5; 8 bases are shared with TRBD2. With 1 base clipped from V and 1 base from J, the junction kept 8 bases outside the gene matches. The length of the CDR3 is 17 residues. CDR1 and CDR2 (germline): LGHDT, YNNKEL (reference sequence). The CDR3 DNA sequence: TGTGCCAGCAGCCAAGCGCACGGGACTAGGGGCCAAGAGACCCAGTACTTC. It encodes CASSQAHGTRGQETQYF.

The table lists this clonotype with many counts. J is TRBJ2-7 and V is TRBV7-8; D might be TRBD1 (6 bases). The V and J ends lost 5 bases and 5 bases respectively, with 13 bases between them. This CDR3 has 13 amino acids. Germline V gene lookup returns CDR1 SGHVS and CDR2 FQNEAQ. CDR3: CASSTDRRDEQYF. The DNA of the CDR3 is TGTGCCAGCAGCACGGACAGACGTGACGAGCAGTACTTC.

This clonotype was picked up many times. The gene calls are TRBV27 and TRBJ2-5; 10 bases fit TRBD2. Germline lookup yields CDR1 MNHEY and CDR2 SMNVEV (reference sequence). Trimming removed 2 bases from V and 5 bases from J; junction bases left unmatched: 8. This CDR3 comprises 16 residues. For the CDR3, the DNA is TGTGCCAGCAGTTTAACCAGCGGGAGGGGCTTTGAGACCCAGTACTTC. Translation: CASSLTSGRGFETQYF.

This clonotype was found many times. The rearrangement links TRBV24-1 to TRBJ2-4; tentatively, D is TRBD1 (6 bases). V was clipped by 6 bases and J by 1 base, with 15 bases between them. In germline, CDR1 is KGHDR, CDR2 SFDVKD. The CDR3 spans 16 residues. CDR3 region: CATSTGLGFAKNIQYF. The CDR3 DNA reads as TGTGCCACCAGTACAGGGTTAGGCTTTGCCAAAAACATTCAGTACTTC.

Ten or more counts support this clonotype. The chain employs TRBV13 and TRBJ2-1, with D unclear. Germline CDR1 is PRHDT and CDR2 is FYEKMQ (reference sequence). The CDR3 loop spans 14 amino acids. The V and J ends lost 3 bases and 0 bases respectively, with 6 bases between them. The CDR3 DNA reads as TGTGCCAGCAGCTTCACGAGCTCCTACAATGAGCAGTTCTTC. Protein product: CASSFTSSYNEQFF.

Ten or more counts support this clonotype. The chain links TRBV7-9 to TRBJ2-5, with 13 positions matching TRBD2. J lost 6 bases, V lost 8 bases, and 9 bases had no gene match. This CDR3 comprises 15 residues. Germline CDR1 and CDR2: SEHNR and FQNEAQ (reference sequence). CDR3 residues: CASAVLAGGPKTQYF. The CDR3 region has the DNA TGTGCCAGCGCCGTACTAGCGGGAGGGCCAAAGACCCAGTACTTC.

This clonotype was detected many times. This sequence joins TRBV20-1 and TRBJ1-4; 8 positions agree with TRBD1. The CDR3 spans 14 residues. The ends lost 4 bases at V and 6 bases at J; junction bases unmatched: 7. Germline lookup yields CDR1 DFQATT and CDR2 SNEGSKA (reference sequence). The chain's CDR3 is CSANRQGFYEKLFF. In DNA, the CDR3 is TGCAGTGCTAACAGACAGGGGTTTTATGAAAAACTGTTTTTT.

Concerning this clonotype itself: Just one base apart from a much larger clone, this may be a read error. The chain employs TRBV7-8 and TRBJ2-2; no clear D. Per the germline V gene, CDR1 is SGHVS and CDR2 is FQNEAQ. The CDR3 is made up of 17 amino acids. The CDR3 here is CANSFPGPLIPAGELFF. The CDR3, as DNA: TGTGCCAACAGCTTCCCCGGGCCACTTATCCCGGCCGGGGAGCTGTTTTTT.

This clonotype was seen repeatedly, ten times or more. This chain joins TRBV20-1 and TRBJ1-5; D gene ambiguous. Germline CDR1 DFQATT, CDR2 SNEGSKA (reference sequence). The CDR3 extends over 16 amino acids. V dropped 0 bases and J dropped 1 base, with 13 bases sitting between them. The chain's CDR3 is CSARDPSGLSNQPQHF. The DNA of the CDR3 is TGCAGTGCTAGAGATCCGTCGGGGTTAAGCAATCAGCCCCAGCATTTT.

This clonotype was counted a few times. No conserved phenylalanine or tryptophan ends this CDR3, so it is likely a read error. The rearrangement links TRBV12-3 or TRBV12-4 to TRBJ2-5; D may match TRBD1 or TRBD2 (5 bases each). V lost 3 bases to trimming and J lost 2 bases, with 13 bases between them. This CDR3 contains 15 residues. This CDR3 is CASSFGAGIQETQYL. The CDR3 DNA sequence: TGTGCCAGCAGTTTTGGGGCGGGTATTCAAGAGACCCAGTACCTC.

In its sample, this clonotype was seen many times. This chain uses TRBV24-1 with TRBJ2-1; D gene uncertain. The CDR3 sequence is 14 residues long. Germline V CDR1 and CDR2: KGHDR, SFDVKD. Trimming removed 6 bases at V and 5 bases at J, with 13 bases between. The CDR3 sequence is CATSSGRFDNEQFF. The CDR3 nucleotides read TGTGCCACCAGTTCCGGGCGGTTCGACAATGAGCAGTTCTTC.

This clonotype was detected many times. This chain connects TRBV7-3 to TRBJ2-3, with 11 positions matching TRBD2. Trimming at V came to 0 bases and at J to 11 bases, leaving 1 base not matched to a gene. In germline, CDR1 is SGHTA, CDR2 FQGTGA. The CDR3 sequence is 13 residues long. The CDR3 sequence is CASSLTGTSGQYF. The CDR3 DNA sequence: TGTGCCAGCAGCTTAACCGGGACTAGCGGGCAGTATTTT. The whole variable domain, filled in from reference TRBV7-3 and TRBJ2-3, reads GAGVSQTPSNKVTEKGKYVELRCDPISGHTALYWYRQSLGQGPEFLIYFQGTGAADDSGLPNDRFFAVRPEGSVSTLKIQRTERGDSAVYLCASSLTGTSGQYFGPGTRLTVL.